One and the same sample provided the 8 T cell receptor beta chains below, sequenced in a study of siplizumab effects on memory and regulatory T cells. The table came from immunoSEQ multiplex PCR; TCRdb's copy has only in-frame clones and leaves some out. The sample contains some 100,000 clones, about 92% of which appear only once. Sequenced material: Tregs sorted from blood. The receptors shown here come from a human donor in good health.

This chain connects TRBV5-1 to TRBJ2-5; D is undetermined. Trimming pared 5 bases from V and 5 bases from J, leaving 13 bases between. Germline CDR1 and CDR2: SGHRS and YFSETQ. The CDR3 length is 13 residues. For the CDR3, the DNA is TGCGCCAGCAGTCGGCTGGAAGGGGAGACCCAGTACTTC. Protein: CASSRLEGETQYF. Drawing the rest from reference TRBV5-1 and TRBJ2-5, the complete variable domain is KAGVTQTPRYLIKTRGQQVTLSCSPISGHRSVSWYQQTPGQGLQFLFEYFSETQRNKGNFPGRFSGRQFSNSRSEMNVSTLELGDSALYLCASSRLEGETQYFGPGTRLLVL.

The genes are TRBV6-5 and TRBJ2-4; 7 nucleotides align to TRBD1. CDR3 length equals 13 residues. Germline CDR1 and CDR2: MNHEY and SVGAGI. V gave up 7 bases and J gave up 4 bases; unmatched junction bases: 4. Written as DNA, the CDR3 is TGTGCCAGCAAAGGGACAGTGAAAAACATTCAGTACTTC. Protein: CASKGTVKNIQYF.

This chain connects TRBV13 to TRBJ1-3, with unresolved D. V was cut by 5 bases and J by 0 bases, with 8 bases left in between. The germline V gene encodes CDR1 PRHDT and CDR2 FYEKMQ (reference sequence). This CDR3 has 14 amino acids. This CDR3 is CASSPASSGNTIYF. In DNA, the CDR3 is TGTGCCAGCAGCCCAGCGAGCTCTGGAAACACCATATATTTT. Based on the CDR3 plus reference TRBV13 and TRBJ1-3, the full variable domain is AAGVIQSPRHLIKEKRETATLKCYPIPRHDTVYWYQQGPGQDPQFLISFYEKMQSDKGSIPDRFSAQQFSDYHSELNMSSLELGDSALYFCASSPASSGNTIYFGEGSWLTVV.

This chain joins TRBV7-8 and TRBJ1-1; weak D call: TRBD1 (5 bases). CDR1 is SGHVS and CDR2 is FQNEAQ in the germline V gene. Trimming cost V 3 bases and J 7 bases, with 12 bases left between them. The CDR3 is 13 residues long. CDR3 amino acids: CASSFRGMGEAFF. The CDR3 DNA reads TGTGCCAGCAGCTTTCGGGGGATGGGTGAAGCTTTCTTT.

The CDR3 DNA sequence: TGTGCCAGCAGCCATATGGGGGCTAGCGGATACGAGCAGTACTTC. Its protein product is CASSHMGASGYEQYF. The gene calls are TRBV7-8 and TRBJ2-7; D is perhaps TRBD2 (7 bases). CDR1 is SGHVS and CDR2 is FQNEAQ in the germline V gene. Trimming shortened V by 5 bases and J by 4 bases, and 18 bases separated the two germline ends. The CDR3 is made up of 15 amino acids.

The CDR3 here is CASRVEGIGRATEYF. The CDR3 DNA is TGCGCCAGCAGAGTTGAAGGTATCGGGAGGGCAACGGAGTATTTT. The chain combines TRBV5-1 with TRBJ2-3; 8 bases line up with TRBD2. The CDR3 has 15 residues. Germline-derived CDR1 and CDR2 are SGHRS and YFSETQ. V shed 5 bases and J 13 bases; nucleotides not matched to a gene: 18. Variable domain in full (rest from reference TRBV5-1 and TRBJ2-3): KAGVTQTPRYLIKTRGQQVTLSCSPISGHRSVSWYQQTPGQGLQFLFEYFSETQRNKGNFPGRFSGRQFSNSRSEMNVSTLELGDSALYLCASRVEGIGRATEYFGPGTRLTVL.

V gene TRBV4-1 combines with J gene TRBJ1-2; a weak D match, TRBD1 (5 bases). The CDR3 runs to 15 residues. Germline assignment: CDR1 MGHRA and CDR2 YSYEKL. V dropped 4 bases and J dropped 3 bases, with 15 bases sitting between them. The CDR3 nucleotides read TGCGCCAGCAGCCGGGCCGGCAGGGCCGACTATGGCTACACCTTC. This sequence encodes CASSRAGRADYGYTF.

The chain is built from TRBV4-1 and TRBJ2-7; TRBD1 or TRBD2 may be the D gene (5 bases each). The V and J ends lost 1 base and 7 bases respectively, with 26 bases between them. The CDR3 spans 18 residues. Germline V CDR1 and CDR2: MGHRA, YSYEKL. In nucleotides, the CDR3 is TGCGCCAGCAGCCAAGTTGGGGGTTTATGGGCGGGCGGCCAAGAGCAGTACTTC. Encoded protein: CASSQVGGLWAGGQEQYF.